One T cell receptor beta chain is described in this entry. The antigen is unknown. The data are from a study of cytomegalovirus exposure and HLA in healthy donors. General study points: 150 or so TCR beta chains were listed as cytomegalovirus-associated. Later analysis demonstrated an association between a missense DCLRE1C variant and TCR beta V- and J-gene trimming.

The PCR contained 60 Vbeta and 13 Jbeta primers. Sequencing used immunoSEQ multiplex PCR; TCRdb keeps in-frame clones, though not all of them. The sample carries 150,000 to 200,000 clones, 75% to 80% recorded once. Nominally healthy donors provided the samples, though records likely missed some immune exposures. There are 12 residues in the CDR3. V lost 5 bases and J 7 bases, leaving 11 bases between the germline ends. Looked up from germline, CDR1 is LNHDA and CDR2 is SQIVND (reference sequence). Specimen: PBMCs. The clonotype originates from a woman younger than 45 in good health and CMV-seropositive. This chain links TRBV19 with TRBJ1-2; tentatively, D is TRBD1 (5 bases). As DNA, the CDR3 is TGTGCCAGTAGTCCGGGACTTTGTGGCTACACCTTC. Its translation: CASSPGLCGYTF.